These T cell receptor beta chains were read from a single sample in a study of memory CD4+ T cells and cytomegalovirus serostatus. Sequenced by immunoSEQ multiplex PCR; TCRdb stores in-frame clones only, minus some. The sample lists 40,000 to 50,000 clones, under 80% occurring once. The sample was memory CD4+ T cells from blood. The receptors derive from an adult in good health and CMV-seronegative. Both conserved end residues are part of each CDR3. The D gene is left open where the match is weak. Size is omitted from some rows. Given values are once, few, many or a class for expanded clones.

j_call clone_size d_call v_call cdr3_aa cdr3_nt
TRBJ1-4 . . TRBV28 CASTPGGSGNEKLFF TGTGCCAGCACCCCGGGAGGCTCGGGTAATGAAAAACTGTTTTTT
TRBJ2-5 . . TRBV28 CASRETQYF TGTGCCAGCAGAGAGACCCAGTACTTC
TRBJ2-3 once TRBD2 TRBV30 CAWASGGGTDTQYF TGTGCCTGGGCTAGCGGGGGGGGCACAGATACGCAGTATTTT
TRBJ1-5 . TRBD1 TRBV15 CATGRQGRQPQHF TGTGCCACGGGGCGACAGGGCCGTCAGCCCCAGCATTTT
TRBJ1-1 . . TRBV7-2 CASSPFQDGAFF TGTGCCAGCAGCCCATTTCAGGATGGAGCTTTCTTT
TRBJ1-1 . . TRBV5-1 CASSPLGGVGTEAFF TGCGCCAGCAGCCCGTTAGGAGGGGTGGGGACTGAAGCTTTCTTT
TRBJ2-5 . TRBD2 TRBV7-9 CASSLGLAGIAQETQYF TGTGCCAGCAGCTTAGGACTAGCGGGGATAGCCCAAGAGACCCAGTACTTC
TRBJ2-4 . . TRBV4-2 CASSQEGEGLVAKNIQYF TGTGCCAGCAGCCAAGAAGGCGAAGGGCTAGTAGCCAAAAACATTCAGTACTTC
TRBJ2-3 . . TRBV18 CASSPPQATQYF TGTGCCAGCTCACCACCCCAGGCAACGCAGTATTTT
TRBJ1-6 . TRBD1 TRBV6-5 CASRTGGKIPPLHF TGTGCCAGCAGGACAGGGGGTAAAATTCCACCCCTCCACTTT
TRBJ1-2 . TRBD1 TRBV6-5 CASSYRTGSGGYTF TGTGCCAGCAGTTACAGGACAGGGAGCGGTGGCTACACCTTC